These 32 T cell receptor beta chains share one sample of origin, sequenced in a study of blood T cell repertoires in COVID-19. Here immunoSEQ multiplex PCR was the method, and the copy in TCRdb shows in-frame clones only, minus some. The sample has under 250,000 clones; approximately 84% are singletons. Input material: peripheral blood. Every receptor here comes from a woman aged 80 or over with acute or convalescent COVID-19.

The gene calls are TRBV6-5 and TRBJ2-7, with D perhaps matching TRBD1 (6 bases). The CDR3 contains 14 residues. Germline V gives CDR1 MNHEY, CDR2 SVGAGI. Trimming removed 8 bases from V and 3 bases from J, with 17 bases in between. The CDR3, as DNA: TGTGCCAGCGGAGAAACAGGGTTCGGCTACGAGCAGTACTTC. Protein: CASGETGFGYEQYF.

The table lists this clone with a count of one. The chain combines TRBV5-1 with TRBJ2-2; D possibly corresponds to TRBD2 (6 bases). Germline V gene data show CDR1 as SGHRS and CDR2 as YFSETQ. This CDR3 is built from 17 residues. With 4 bases removed from V and 1 base from J, the gap between germline ends came to 17 bases. The CDR3 is CASSRGASTMNTGELFF. Written as DNA, the CDR3 is TGCGCCAGCAGCCGCGGGGCGAGCACGATGAACACCGGGGAGCTGTTTTTT.

This chain joins TRBV19 and TRBJ1-2; TRBD1 might be the D (6 bases). CDR3 length: 14 amino acids. Germline V lookup: CDR1 LNHDA, CDR2 SQIVND (reference sequence). V was clipped by 7 bases and J by 5 bases, with 17 bases between them. This CDR3 reads CASTWSQGLYGYTF. CDR3 nucleotide sequence: TGTGCCAGTACTTGGTCACAGGGTTTATATGGCTACACCTTC.

The chain employs TRBV6-5 and TRBJ1-6; D might be TRBD1 (6 bases). There are 12 residues in the CDR3. V was trimmed by 7 bases and J by 7 bases, leaving 8 bases between them. Germline V gives CDR1 MNHEY, CDR2 SVGAGI. The CDR3 sequence is CASTQGNSPLHF. The CDR3, as DNA: TGTGCCAGCACCCAGGGGAATTCACCCCTCCACTTT.

V usage is TRBV27 and J usage is TRBJ1-2, with a possible D match to TRBD1 (6 bases). Germline CDR1 is MNHEY and CDR2 is SMNVEV (reference sequence). The V gene lost 6 bases and the J gene lost 5 bases, with 19 bases spanning the gap. CDR3 length: 15 residues. The DNA of the CDR3 is TGTGCCAGCAGGCCCCTATCCGGGACAATATATGGCTACACCTTC. As protein: CASRPLSGTIYGYTF.

The table lists this clone with a count of one. The genes are TRBV7-7 and TRBJ2-5; the D is unclear. Germline-derived CDR1 and CDR2 are SSHAT and FNYEAQ (reference sequence). The CDR3 loop spans 16 amino acids. The germline V and J ends were trimmed by 5 bases and 10 bases, with 26 bases remaining between them. CDR3 in amino acids: CASSRLLPTSPEVQYF. The CDR3 nucleotides are TGTGCCAGCAGCCGCCTTTTACCCACGAGTCCTGAGGTCCAGTACTTC.

This chain connects TRBV6-2 or TRBV6-3 to TRBJ2-2, with 7 positions matching TRBD2. Looked up from germline, CDR1 is MNHEY and CDR2 is SVGEGT. The V and J ends lost 4 bases and 0 bases, in that order; junction bases with no gene match: 2. This CDR3 has 15 residues. The CDR3 spells CASSWGGANTGELFF. Written as DNA, the CDR3 is TGTGCCAGCAGTTGGGGGGGGGCGAACACCGGGGAGCTGTTTTTT.

The CDR3: CASSQEAWGEQFF. The CDR3 bases are TGCGCCAGCAGCCAAGAGGCGTGGGGCGAGCAGTTCTTC. The chain is built from TRBV4-1 and TRBJ2-1, with D maybe TRBD1 (5 bases). This CDR3 region has 13 residues. V was shortened by 0 bases and J by 10 bases, with 10 bases between the two germline ends. The germline V gene encodes CDR1 MGHRA and CDR2 YSYEKL.

The V call is TRBV7-9, the J call TRBJ2-1; TRBD1 matches at 7 bases. This CDR3 spans 16 amino acids. Trimming at V came to 2 bases and at J to 3 bases, leaving 7 bases not matched to a gene. Germline loops: CDR1 SEHNR, CDR2 FQNEAQ (reference sequence). The CDR3 DNA is TGTGCCAGCAGCTTAAACGGACAGGCGAACTACAATGAGCAGTTCTTC. Translation gives CASSLNGQANYNEQFF.

The chain is built from TRBV9 and TRBJ2-7; the D is unclear. This CDR3 has 13 amino acids. Deletions cut 4 bases from V and 3 bases from J, with 11 bases between. Germline V gives CDR1 SGDLS, CDR2 YYNGEE. CDR3: CASSPRGDYEQYF. The DNA for the CDR3 is TGTGCCAGCAGCCCCCGCGGCGACTACGAGCAGTACTTC.

The J gene is TRBJ2-7, the V gene TRBV5-1; 7 bases are shared with TRBD1. The CDR3 is 19 residues long. The V gene's germline CDR1 is SGHRS and CDR2 YFSETQ. J lost 0 bases, V lost 3 bases, and 18 bases had no gene match. The chain's CDR3 is CASSSLTGQKFGSSYEQYF. As DNA, the CDR3 is TGCGCCAGCAGCTCCCTAACGGGACAGAAATTTGGTAGCTCCTACGAGCAGTACTTC.

The chain uses TRBV3-1 (or the pseudogene TRBV3-2) and TRBJ2-3; TRBD2 matches 14 bases. Germline-derived CDR1 and CDR2 are LGHDT and YNNKEL (reference sequence). Trimming took 4 bases from V and 4 from J; bases not matched to a gene: 4. CDR3 length: 16 residues. The CDR3 loop reads CASSLGLAGAADTQYF. DNA for the CDR3: TGTGCCAGCAGCCTGGGACTAGCGGGGGCGGCAGATACGCAGTATTTT.

V is TRBV28 and J is TRBJ2-7; 10 bases match TRBD1. The germline gives CDR1 MDHEN, CDR2 SYDVKM. Trimming took 8 bases from V and 3 from J; bases not matched to a gene: 4. This CDR3 contains 13 residues. CDR3 loop: CASRGQGIYEQYF. The DNA for the CDR3 is TGTGCCAGCCGGGGACAGGGGATCTACGAGCAGTACTTC.

This clone appeared a few times. No DNA is shown, since the ends of the CDR3 on it are uncertain; the CDR3 is the one TCRdb lists. The chain combines TRBV7-9 with TRBJ1-4. The germline V gene encodes CDR1 SEHNR and CDR2 FQNEAQ (reference sequence). The CDR3 spans 12 amino acids, including both terminal residues. CDR3 amino acids: CASSFGEGKLFF.

The V call is TRBV4-1, the J call TRBJ2-3; a weak D match, TRBD2 (7 bases). V was shortened by 4 bases and J by 1 base, with 12 bases between the two germline ends. This CDR3 region has 15 residues. Germline CDR1 MGHRA, CDR2 YSYEKL. CDR3 in amino acids: CASSPRGGGTDTQYF. The CDR3 nucleotides are TGCGCCAGCAGCCCGAGGGGGGGCGGCACAGATACGCAGTATTTT.

The chain employs TRBV4-1 and TRBJ1-4, with TRBD1 as a possible D gene (6 bases). The CDR3 length is 15 residues. V lost 4 bases and J 12 bases, leaving 21 bases between the germline ends. The germline CDR1 and CDR2 sequences are MGHRA and YSYEKL. The CDR3 DNA sequence: TGCGCCAGCAGCCCCTCCCGACAGGAGTTCTCCGAACTGTTTTTT. Its protein is CASSPSRQEFSELFF.

The chain is built from TRBV19 and TRBJ2-1, with D perhaps matching TRBD2 (5 bases). V gave up 6 bases and J gave up 2 bases, with 11 bases separating them. Germline values: CDR1 LNHDA, CDR2 SQIVND (reference sequence). This CDR3 is 14 amino acids long. CDR3 sequence: CASREEDPYNEQFF. The DNA of the CDR3 is TGTGCCAGTAGGGAGGAGGACCCCTACAATGAGCAGTTCTTC.

The V and J genes are TRBV24-1 and TRBJ2-1; TRBD2 matches 10 bases. CDR3 length equals 20 residues. Germline lookup yields CDR1 KGHDR and CDR2 SFDVKD. With 1 base clipped from V and 0 bases from J, the junction kept 11 bases outside the gene matches. The CDR3 bases are TGTGCCACCAGTGATTTTGGGGGGACTAGCGATAGAGGCTCCTACAATGAGCAGTTCTTC. Its translation is CATSDFGGTSDRGSYNEQFF.

The chain carries TRBV4-2 and TRBJ2-2; D is perhaps TRBD2 (5 bases). CDR1 is LGHNA and CDR2 is YNFKEQ in the germline V gene. CDR3 length: 19 amino acids. The V and J ends lost 0 bases and 5 bases respectively, with 22 bases between them. CDR3 amino acids: CASSQDLGGSGRGTGELFF. CDR3 nucleotides: TGTGCCAGCAGCCAAGATTTGGGTGGTAGTGGGAGAGGGACCGGGGAGCTGTTTTTT.

The rearrangement links TRBV7-2 to TRBJ2-7; D perhaps matches TRBD1 (5 bases). Germline values: CDR1 SGHTA, CDR2 FQGNSA. The CDR3 consists of 17 residues. Trimming stripped 1 base from V and 2 bases from J, with 18 bases between. CDR3 DNA sequence: TGTGCCAGCAGCTTAGGGGGCTCGAACAGGTTGCCCTACGAGCAGTACTTC. Translated: CASSLGGSNRLPYEQYF.

The rearrangement uses TRBV5-1 and TRBJ2-3, with 8 positions matching TRBD1. The V and J ends lost 7 bases and 5 bases, in that order; junction bases with no gene match: 9. Germline CDR1 and CDR2: SGHRS and YFSETQ. The CDR3 is 14 amino acids. DNA of the CDR3: TGCGCCAGCCGCGCCACAGGGGGAGGAGATACGCAGTATTTT. Its protein product is CASRATGGGDTQYF.

This chain uses TRBV10-3 with TRBJ2-1; 13 bases line up with TRBD2. V trimming: 8 bases; J trimming: 6 bases; junction bases outside the gene matches: 7. From germline, CDR1 is ENHRY and CDR2 SYGVKD. There are 15 residues in the CDR3. In DNA, the CDR3 is TGTGCCATCGGGGGGACTAGCGGGGTTGGCAATGAGCAGTTCTTC. Residues: CAIGGTSGVGNEQFF.

This chain uses TRBV7-8 with TRBJ2-7; D is perhaps TRBD1 (5 bases). Trimming removed 3 bases from V and 3 bases from J, with 27 bases in between. The CDR3 runs to 19 residues. CDR1 and CDR2 from the germline V gene are SGHVS and FQNEAQ. CDR3 region: CASSLIDLYQDKFGYEQYF. The CDR3 DNA is TGTGCCAGCAGCTTGATAGACTTATATCAGGACAAGTTCGGCTACGAGCAGTACTTC. Full variable domain (rest looked up from reference TRBV7-8 and TRBJ2-7): GAGVSQSPRYKVAKRGQDVALRCDPISGHVSLFWYQQALGQGPEFLTYFQNEAQLDKSGLPSDRFFAERPEGSVSTLKIQRTQQEDSAVYLCASSLIDLYQDKFGYEQYFGPGTRLTVT.

This clone was seen more than once but under ten times. This sequence joins TRBV11-2 and TRBJ1-1; a weak D match, TRBD1 (6 bases). Looked up from germline, CDR1 is SGHAT and CDR2 is FQNNGV. V lost 7 bases to trimming and J lost 1 base, with 13 bases between them. The CDR3 extends over 14 amino acids. DNA of the CDR3: TGTGCCAGCACCATCTTGACAGGGAACACTGAAGCTTTCTTT. It specifies CASTILTGNTEAFF. The full variable domain, completed using reference TRBV11-2 and TRBJ1-1, is EAGVAQSPRYKIIEKRQSVAFWCNPISGHATLYWYQQILGQGPKLLIQFQNNGVVDDSQLPKDRFSAERLKGVDSTLKIQPAKLEDSAVYLCASTILTGNTEAFFGQGTRLTVV.

The chain links TRBV9 to TRBJ2-7; no clear D. Trimming removed 0 bases at V and 3 bases at J, with 7 bases between. CDR1 SGDLS and CDR2 YYNGEE come from the germline V gene. The CDR3 covers 13 residues. The CDR3 region has the DNA TGTGCCAGCAGCGTAGACCCAGACTACGAGCAGTACTTC. Translated: CASSVDPDYEQYF.

V usage is TRBV20-1 and J usage is TRBJ2-1; D call uncertain. The ends were cut back, 6 bases at V and 7 bases at J, with 10 bases in the middle. Germline V gene data show CDR1 as DFQATT and CDR2 as SNEGSKA (reference sequence). The CDR3 is made up of 11 amino acids. The DNA of the CDR3 is TGCAGTGCCCCGAACAGAAATGAGCAGTTCTTC. Amino acid sequence: CSAPNRNEQFF.

V gene TRBV11-2 combines with J gene TRBJ2-7; 11 nucleotides match TRBD2. V gave up 4 bases and J gave up 5 bases; unmatched junction bases: 7. CDR1 and CDR2 (germline): SGHAT, FQNNGV. The CDR3 consists of 15 residues. For the CDR3, the DNA is TGTGCCAGCAGCTCATTACTAGCGGGAGCCCACGAGCAGTACTTC. Its protein product is CASSSLLAGAHEQYF. The entire variable domain, with the rest obtained from reference TRBV11-2 and TRBJ2-7, is as follows: EAGVAQSPRYKIIEKRQSVAFWCNPISGHATLYWYQQILGQGPKLLIQFQNNGVVDDSQLPKDRFSAERLKGVDSTLKIQPAKLEDSAVYLCASSSLLAGAHEQYFGPGTRLTVT.

This clone came up many times. This rearrangement joins TRBV25-1 to TRBJ1-1; maybe TRBD1 (5 bases). The germline V and J ends were trimmed by 1 base and 4 bases, with 13 bases remaining between them. The germline V gene encodes CDR1 MGHDK and CDR2 SYGVNS. CDR3 length: 15 amino acids. The CDR3 sequence: CASSESWGGGTEAFF. The DNA for the CDR3 is TGTGCCAGCAGTGAATCTTGGGGGGGAGGCACTGAAGCTTTCTTT.

V and J are TRBV21-1 and TRBJ2-2; TRBD2 is taken as the D call from the table, unchecked against the DNA. TRBV21-1 is tagged as a pseudogene. The CDR3 totals 16 residues. The CDR3 sequence: CASSQAEGSNTGELFF. The CDR3 DNA follows: TGTGCCAGCAGTCAGGCGGAGGGGTCAAACACCGGGGAGCTGTTTTTT.

This chain's CDR3 is CASKLPGGAYEQYF. CDR3 coding DNA: TGTGCCAGCAAACTTCCGGGGGGGGCCTACGAGCAGTACTTC. The chain employs TRBV28 and TRBJ2-7, with TRBD2 identical over 8 bases. CDR3 length: 14 residues. CDR1 and CDR2 from the germline V gene are MDHEN and SYDVKM. The J segment lost 2 bases and the V segment lost 7 bases, leaving 7 bases of the junction unmatched.

The table lists this clone with a few counts. The rearrangement joins TRBV4-1 to TRBJ2-3; 10 bases match TRBD1. The junction had 4 bases not matched to a gene; V was cut back by 5 bases and J by 8 bases. Germline lookup yields CDR1 MGHRA and CDR2 YSYEKL. CDR3 length: 13 residues. Here the CDR3 reads CASSYRDRGTQYF. DNA for the CDR3: TGCGCCAGCAGCTACCGGGACAGGGGTACGCAGTATTTT.

This clone was seen only a few times. The rearrangement links TRBV4-1 to TRBJ1-2; TRBD1 aligns across 9 bases. The CDR3 extends over 16 amino acids. The germline V gene has CDR1 MGHRA and CDR2 YSYEKL. V trimming: 0 bases; J trimming: 3 bases; junction bases outside the gene matches: 5. The CDR3 DNA is TGCGCCAGCAGCCAAGATAGGACAGGGGCCCACTATGGCTACACCTTC. Amino acid sequence: CASSQDRTGAHYGYTF.